Here is one T cell receptor beta chain with its context. Its matching antigen is unknown. This specimen comes from a study of siplizumab effects on memory and regulatory T cells. Assayed TCR templates numbered roughly 10^5 for each sample. Profiled with immunoSEQ multiplex PCR; TCRdb holds only in-frame clones, not every one. The repertoire includes roughly 92,000 clones, approximately 95% of them detected once, and around 0.33% sits in the top ten. The germline gives CDR1 SNHLY, CDR2 FYNNEI. This CDR3 is 13 amino acids long. V was clipped by 3 bases and J by 7 bases, with 10 bases between them. Whole-study results and caveats: Siplizumab produced a significant drop in alloreactive sequences attributable to unstimulated CD4+ memory cells. Naive T cells were seen as more diverse than memory cells and as major alloresponse contributors. Unstimulated subset assignment was obtained for only a minor fraction of alloreactive clones.

This TCR was recovered from a human donor in good health. The rearrangement uses TRBV2 and TRBJ1-5, with D unresolved. The specimen sequenced was non-Treg CD4+ T cells sorted from blood. CDR3 residues: CASSDTRGQPQHF. DNA for the CDR3: TGTGCCAGCAGTGACACCAGAGGACAGCCCCAGCATTTT.